These 6 T cell receptor beta chains were all obtained from the same sample, sequenced in a study of blood T cell repertoires in COVID-19. Method: immunoSEQ multiplex PCR; TCRdb's copy keeps in-frame clones and lacks some. Found here are hundreds of thousands of clones, around 88% of them singletons; the top ten hold over 2%. Sequencing was done on a sample of peripheral blood. The receptor source for this set is a young woman who had recovered from COVID-19.

This sequence joins TRBV5-1 and TRBJ2-5, with TRBD1 matching over 9 bases. The CDR3 totals 16 residues. J gave up 3 bases and V 3 bases, and 9 bases lay outside the gene matches. Germline-derived CDR1 and CDR2 are SGHRS and YFSETQ. DNA for the CDR3: TGCGCCAGCAGCTCAACGACGGGGACAGGGAAAGAGACCCAGTACTTC. Its protein product is CASSSTTGTGKETQYF.

The rearrangement uses TRBV7-9 and TRBJ2-7, with D uncertain. V was shortened by 3 bases and J by 3 bases, with 12 bases between the two germline ends. This CDR3 spans 14 amino acids. Per germline, CDR1 SEHNR and CDR2 FQNEAQ (reference sequence). In nucleotides, the CDR3 is TGTGCCAGCAGCTTCCCATCCAGTGACTACGAGCAGTACTTC. This gives the protein CASSFPSSDYEQYF.

The chain employs TRBV15 and TRBJ2-6; D is undetermined. The germline V and J ends were trimmed by 1 base and 0 bases, with 10 bases remaining between them. Germline V gene sequence: CDR1 LNHNV, CDR2 YYDKDF (reference sequence). This CDR3 has 17 residues. The CDR3 here is CATSRGDGGSGANVLTF. The CDR3 bases are TGTGCCACCAGCAGAGGCGATGGTGGCTCTGGGGCCAACGTCCTGACTTTC.

This sequence joins TRBV7-9 and TRBJ2-2, with 11 bases fitting TRBD2. From germline, CDR1 is SEHNR and CDR2 FQNEAQ (reference sequence). The CDR3 is 16 residues long. After removal of 5 bases from V and 6 bases from J, the junction contained 8 bases not matched to a gene. The CDR3 nucleotides are TGTGCCAGCAGCCGCCCCGGGACTAGCGGTCCCGGGGAGCTGTTTTTT. It translates to CASSRPGTSGPGELFF. The variable domain in full, with the rest retrieved from reference TRBV7-9 and TRBJ2-2, is DTGVSQNPRHKITKRGQNVTFRCDPISEHNRLYWYRQTLGQGPEFLTYFQNEAQLEKSRLLSDRFSAERPKGSFSTLEIQRTEQGDSAMYLCASSRPGTSGPGELFFGEGSRLTVL.

J is TRBJ2-2 and V is TRBV3-1 (or the pseudogene TRBV3-2); D gene ambiguous. This CDR3 region has 14 residues. The V end lost 0 bases, the J end lost 1 base, and 3 bases lay between the germline ends. Germline lookup yields CDR1 LGHDT and CDR2 YNNKEL (reference sequence). Written as DNA, the CDR3 is TGTGCCAGCAGCCAAGAGCGGAACACCGGGGAGCTGTTTTTT. This codes for CASSQERNTGELFF.

The chain recombines TRBV28 with TRBJ2-3; TRBD2 matches 10 bases. The CDR3 loop spans 14 amino acids. V shed 7 bases and J 2 bases; nucleotides not matched to a gene: 3. Germline V gene data show CDR1 as MDHEN and CDR2 as SYDVKM. CDR3 DNA sequence: TGTGCCAGCAAAGCGGGAGGGGCCACAGATACGCAGTATTTT. Translation gives CASKAGGATDTQYF.